This paragraph reports one T cell receptor (beta chain). Its antigen is currently unknown. The data belong to a study of cytomegalovirus exposure and HLA in healthy donors. Study-wide results and caveats: Through in vitro validation, a few CMV-associated chains were shown to be specific for CMV antigens.

The PCR made use of 60 Vbeta and 13 Jbeta primers. Sequenced by immunoSEQ multiplex PCR; TCRdb stores in-frame clones only, minus some. The sample lists roughly 120,000 clones, approximately 58% seen once, with around 2.2% in the top ten. Trimming took 2 bases from V and 3 from J; bases not matched to a gene: 4. CDR1 and CDR2 (germline): MNHEY, SVGAGI. This CDR3 comprises 15 residues. Material: PBMCs. The chain carries TRBV6-5 and TRBJ1-5; 7 nucleotides match TRBD1. This TCR was recovered from a woman aged 25 to 39 in good health and CMV-seronegative. The CDR3 here is CASSYTRGFNQPQHF. DNA for the CDR3: TGTGCCAGCAGTTACACCAGGGGGTTCAATCAGCCCCAGCATTTT.